This T cell receptor beta chain was captured in a study of technical replicates of blood from a few donors. Trimming took off 7 bases at V and 4 bases at J, with 17 bases between the two ends. Germline-derived CDR1 and CDR2 are SGDLS and YYNGEE. The CDR3 is 14 amino acids. Method: immunoSEQ multiplex PCR; TCRdb's copy keeps in-frame clones and lacks some. The table records tens of thousands of clones, 86% of them present only once. This sequence originates from a human donor in good health. Some clones in this sample may be carry-over from other donors' samples. The source material was PBMCs. The rearrangement joins TRBV9 to TRBJ1-2; possibly TRBD1 for D (6 bases). This chain's CDR3 is CASDDSVGGYGYTF. Written as DNA, the CDR3 is TGTGCCAGCGACGACTCGGTAGGGGGCTATGGCTACACCTTC.